The rows below give T cell receptor beta chains drawn from one sample of a study of PD-1 blockade in classical Hodgkin lymphoma. Produced via immunoSEQ multiplex PCR; TCRdb's table is partial and in-frame only. The sample yields 95,000 or so clones, over 80% seen once. This sample comprised peripheral blood mononuclear cells (PBMCs), obtained at baseline. These receptors were obtained from a human donor with classical Hodgkin lymphoma. CDR3s include the opening cysteine and the closing phenylalanine or tryptophan. The D gene is left open where the match is weak. Clone size, where shown, is once, few, many, or a class for clones that have expanded.

abundance	v_gene	len	d_gene	j_gene	CDR3aa	CDR3nt
.	TRBV10-3	13	.	TRBJ1-1	CAISDLPGTEAFF	TGTGCCATCAGTGACCTCCCGGGGACTGAAGCTTTCTTT
.	TRBV29-1	16	TRBD1	TRBJ2-1	CSVDRGQGVRGDEQFF	TGCAGCGTTGATAGGGGACAGGGTGTACGTGGCGATGAGCAGTTCTTC
.	TRBV6-6	11	TRBD1	TRBJ1-2	CASSNRGGYTF	TGTGCCAGCAGCAACAGGGGTGGCTACACCTTC
.	TRBV28	13	TRBD1	TRBJ2-7	CASSPGTGGTKYF	TGTGCCAGCAGTCCCGGGACAGGGGGGACGAAGTACTTC
.	TRBV29-1	14	.	TRBJ2-5	CSVSGRTVQETQYF	TGCAGCGTCTCCGGGAGGACAGTCCAAGAGACCCAGTACTTC
.	TRBV10-3	13	TRBD1	TRBJ2-1	CATGTGAYNEQFF	TGTGCCACGGGGACAGGGGCTTACAATGAGCAGTTCTTC
.	TRBV5-5	12	TRBD1	TRBJ2-7	CASSPRTGPRYF	TGTGCCAGCAGCCCCAGGACAGGGCCGCGGTACTTC
.	TRBV13	15	.	TRBJ1-1	CASSPPGGWDTEAFF	TGTGCCAGCAGCCCACCCGGGGGCTGGGACACTGAAGCTTTCTTT
.	TRBV30	14	.	TRBJ1-1	CAWSVGRMNTEAFF	TGTGCCTGGAGCGTGGGGAGGATGAACACTGAAGCTTTCTTT
many	TRBV25-1	13	.	TRBJ1-2	CASSEGNWYGYTF	TGTGCCAGCAGTGAAGGAAATTGGTATGGCTACACCTTC
.	TRBV29-1	15	.	TRBJ1-2	CSVPQGTLANYGYTF	TGCAGCGTTCCCCAGGGGACGTTGGCTAACTATGGCTACACCTTC
.	TRBV10-3	15	.	TRBJ2-1	CAISPRQGRNNEQFF	TGTGCCATCAGTCCCAGGCAGGGGCGCAACAATGAGCAGTTCTTC
.	TRBV30	14	TRBD1	TRBJ2-3	CAWSDRGLADTQYF	TGTGCCTGGAGCGACAGGGGGCTGGCAGATACGCAGTATTTT
.	TRBV15	15	TRBD1	TRBJ1-1	CATSRDERGRTEAFF	TGTGCCACCAGCAGAGATGAAAGGGGGCGCACTGAAGCTTTCTTT
once	TRBV7-9	14	TRBD1	TRBJ2-7	CASSLLGQAYEQYF	TGTGCCAGCAGCTTACTCGGACAGGCCTACGAGCAGTACTTC
.	TRBV9	17	TRBD2	TRBJ2-1	CASSVSGAGGPLDEQFF	TGTGCCAGCAGCGTAAGTGGAGCGGGAGGGCCTTTAGATGAGCAGTTCTTC
.	TRBV5-1	15	TRBD2	TRBJ2-4	CASASQTSGYDIQYF	TGCGCCAGCGCCAGCCAGACTAGCGGGTATGACATTCAGTACTTC
.	TRBV7-7	17	TRBD2	TRBJ2-1	CASSTGTSGPSYNEQFF	TGTGCCAGCAGTACCGGGACTAGCGGCCCCTCCTACAATGAGCAGTTCTTC
few	TRBV28	18	.	TRBJ2-1	CASSSPLPQGGGNNEQFF	TGTGCCAGCAGTTCACCCCTCCCACAAGGGGGAGGCAACAATGAGCAGTTCTTC
.	TRBV5-1	14	.	TRBJ1-2	CASSLAGTGGGYTF	TGCGCCAGCAGCTTGGCAGGGACCGGTGGCGGCTACACCTTC
.	TRBV7-7	15	TRBD2	TRBJ2-5	CASSLNPSGQETQYF	TGTGCCAGCAGCTTAAACCCTAGCGGGCAAGAGACCCAGTACTTC
once	TRBV18	14	.	TRBJ2-2	CASSPPWNTGELFF	TGTGCCAGCTCACCACCCTGGAACACCGGGGAGCTGTTTTTT
.	TRBV27	15	TRBD1	TRBJ1-2	CASSSGGQGIRGYTF	TGTGCCAGCAGTTCCGGGGGACAGGGGATTCGTGGCTACACCTTC
once	TRBV19	15	.	TRBJ1-3	CASSIGFGTGNTIYF	TGTGCCAGTAGTATAGGATTCGGGACTGGAAACACCATATATTTT
.	TRBV10-2	14	TRBD1	TRBJ2-7	CASTGQHGGYEQYF	TGCGCCAGCACGGGACAGCATGGAGGCTACGAGCAGTACTTC
.	TRBV7-8	15	.	TRBJ2-6	CASSGWYSGANVLTF	TGTGCCAGCAGCGGATGGTACTCTGGGGCCAACGTCCTGACTTTC
.	TRBV11-3	15	TRBD2	TRBJ2-1	CASSLFTSGYNEQFF	TGTGCCAGCAGCTTATTTACTAGCGGGTATAATGAGCAGTTCTTC
.	TRBV6-5	15	TRBD1	TRBJ2-4	CASRPGQGDWNIQYF	TGTGCCAGCAGGCCAGGACAGGGGGATTGGAACATTCAGTACTTC
once	TRBV27	13	.	TRBJ2-1	CASSLGRRNEQFF	TGTGCCAGCAGTCTAGGGAGACGCAATGAGCAGTTCTTC